This T cell receptor (beta chain) was captured in a study of metastatic and nonmetastatic thyroid tumors (dated by TCRdb to 2018 to 2020). About the investigation overall: Repertoires from peripheral blood and from tumor or nodule tissue samples of malignant and benign thyroid patients were compared. What the research found in general, with its limitations: TCR beta diversity was reported as significantly higher in malignant tumors than in benign nodules, in both blood and tumor samples.

The method was PCR. TCRdb records Illumina HiSeq 4000 as the sequencer. High-throughput sequencing was used to profile the CDR3 region of the TCR beta-chain in every patient. In the original analysis: The researchers built a classifier to tell apart papillary thyroid cancer patients with distant metastasis, based on CDR3 differences among clinicopathological groups. Repertoire diversity was assessed with the Shannon index, and tumor-blood repertoire similarity with the Morisita-Horn index. The public sequencing data were trimmed at Q25 with fastp and processed into clonotypes with MiXCR by TCRdb, which kept only in-frame beta chains. TCRdb assigned the V and J calls; the authors' analysis was not used. The sample table holds around 30,000 clones, of which about a fifth were seen once. Around 3% of the sample goes to the ten largest clones. This clone came up a few times. Its antigen target is currently unknown. The input lacks base qualities; no much larger clone sits a single base away.

Before undergoing thyroid surgery, none of the patients had been given any kind of treatment. Patient clinical samples collected from about 2011 to 2018 were retrospectively analysed using T-cell receptor beta sequencing. This receptor was taken from a male donor with papillary thyroid cancer or a benign thyroid nodule (not recorded which). Some clones in this sample may be carry-over from other donors' samples. The source material was tumor tissue.

CDR3 loop: CASRHNTEAFF. The sequence in DNA is TGTGCCAGCAGGCATAATACTGAAGCTTTCTTT. The sequence links TRBV6-1 to TRBJ1-1; no D gene call is confident. Relative to germline, V is 6 bases shorter and J is 5 bases shorter, with 7 bases between their ends. The CDR3 measures 11 amino acids from cysteine to phenylalanine. Only the CDR3 region is kept as DNA, spanning 33 bases read in frame from base 1. Per the germline V gene, MNHNS is the CDR1 and SASEGT is the CDR2.